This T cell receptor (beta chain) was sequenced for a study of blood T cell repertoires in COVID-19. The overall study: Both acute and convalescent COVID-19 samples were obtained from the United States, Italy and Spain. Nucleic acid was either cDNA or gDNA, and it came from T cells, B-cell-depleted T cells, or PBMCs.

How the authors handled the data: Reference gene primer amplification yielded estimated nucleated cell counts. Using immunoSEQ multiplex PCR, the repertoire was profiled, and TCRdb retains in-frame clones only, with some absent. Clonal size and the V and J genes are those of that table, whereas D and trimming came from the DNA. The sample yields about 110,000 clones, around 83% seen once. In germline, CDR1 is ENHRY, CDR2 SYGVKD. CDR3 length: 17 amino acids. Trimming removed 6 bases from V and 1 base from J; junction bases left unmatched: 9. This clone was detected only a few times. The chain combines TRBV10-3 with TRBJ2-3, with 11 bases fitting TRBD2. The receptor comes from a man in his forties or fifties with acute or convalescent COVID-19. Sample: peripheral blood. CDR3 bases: TGTGCCATCAGCGAGCCGGGACTAGCGGAGGGCACAGATACGCAGTATTTT. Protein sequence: CAISEPGLAEGTDTQYF.